This T cell receptor (beta chain) stems from a study of neurological immune-mediated disorders. The study's findings and limits: Expansion of TCR clones was greatest in HTLV-1-associated myelopathy and smallest in multiple sclerosis, where it fell below that of healthy controls.

Each TCR transcript was tagged with a 10-nucleotide random UMI during 5'RACE. Whenever a sequencing run was performed, it yielded over 200 million TCR-beta sequences from 15-18 subjects. One entry per CDR3 protein results from TCRdb running MiXCR on the 5' RACE reads. The data contain over 13,000 distinct CDR3 sequences, less than 7.5% of them singletons. This clonotype was seen many times. Its specificity is not known. Germline lookup yields CDR1 LGHDT and CDR2 YNNKEL (reference sequence). Trimming stripped 1 base from V and 8 bases from J, with 17 bases between. The CDR3 is 15 amino acids. This TCR was sampled from a woman between 40 and 55 years old in good health. The sample consisted of CD8+ T cells from blood. J is TRBJ1-2 and V is TRBV3-1, with a weak D call TRBD1 (6 bases). CDR3 DNA sequence: TGTGCCAGCAGCCAAGCCGTGCCGGGACATGGCGGCTACACCTTC. As protein: CASSQAVPGHGGYTF. The variable domain in full, with the rest retrieved from reference TRBV3-1 and TRBJ1-2, is DTAVSQTPKYLVTQMGNDKSIKCEQNLGHDTMYWYKQDSKKFLKIMFSYNNKELIINETVPNRFSPKSPDKAHLNLHINSLELGDSAVYFCASSQAVPGHGGYTFGSGTRLTVV.